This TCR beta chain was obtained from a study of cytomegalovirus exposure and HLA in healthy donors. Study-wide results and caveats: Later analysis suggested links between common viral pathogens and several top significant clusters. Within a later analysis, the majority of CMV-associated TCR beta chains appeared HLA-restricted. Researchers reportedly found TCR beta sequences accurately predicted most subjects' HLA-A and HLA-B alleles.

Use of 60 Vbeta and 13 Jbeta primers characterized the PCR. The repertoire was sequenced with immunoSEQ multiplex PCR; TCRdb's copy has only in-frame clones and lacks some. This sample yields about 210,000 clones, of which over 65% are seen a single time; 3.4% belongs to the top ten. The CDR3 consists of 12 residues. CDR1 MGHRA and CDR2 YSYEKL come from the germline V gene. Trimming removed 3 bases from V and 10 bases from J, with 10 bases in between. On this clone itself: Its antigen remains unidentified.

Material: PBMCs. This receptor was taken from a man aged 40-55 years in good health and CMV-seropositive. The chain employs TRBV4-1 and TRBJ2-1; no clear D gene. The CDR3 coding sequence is TGCGCCAGCAGCCAGCCCCTGGAGGAGCAGTTCTTC. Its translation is CASSQPLEEQFF.